The clone carrying this T cell receptor (beta chain) has a count of ten or more. The data are from a study of metastatic and nonmetastatic thyroid tumors. Every patient underwent thyroid surgery untreated. Via MiXCR, TCRdb re-called the PCR reads. The data show tens of thousands of clones, 20% to 30% seen once. V shed 6 bases and J 7 bases; nucleotides not matched to a gene: 4. The CDR3 has 13 amino acids. The source is a male donor with papillary thyroid cancer or a benign thyroid nodule (not recorded which). Some clones in this sample may be carry-over from other donors' samples. The sequenced sample consisted of blood. The chain links TRBV12-3 or TRBV12-4 to TRBJ1-4; 8 bases agree with TRBD1. The CDR3 loop reads CASRTTGVEKLFF. The CDR3 DNA reads as TGTGCCAGCAGAACGACAGGGGTTGAAAAACTGTTTTTT.